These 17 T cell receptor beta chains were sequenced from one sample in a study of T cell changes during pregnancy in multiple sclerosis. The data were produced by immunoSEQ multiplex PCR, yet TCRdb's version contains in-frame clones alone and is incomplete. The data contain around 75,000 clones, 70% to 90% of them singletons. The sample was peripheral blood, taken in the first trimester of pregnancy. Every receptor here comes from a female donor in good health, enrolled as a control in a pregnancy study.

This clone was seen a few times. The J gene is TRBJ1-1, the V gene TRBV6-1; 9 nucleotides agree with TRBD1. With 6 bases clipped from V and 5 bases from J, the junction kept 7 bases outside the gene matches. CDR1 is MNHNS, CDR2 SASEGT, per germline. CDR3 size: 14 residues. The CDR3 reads CASRTQQGATEAFF. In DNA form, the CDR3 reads TGTGCCAGCAGAACGCAACAGGGGGCGACTGAAGCTTTCTTT.

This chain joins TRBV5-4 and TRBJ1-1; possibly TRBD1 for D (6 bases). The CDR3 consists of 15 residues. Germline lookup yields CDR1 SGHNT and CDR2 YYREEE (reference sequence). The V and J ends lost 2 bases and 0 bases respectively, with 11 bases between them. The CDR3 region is CASSFRDTLNTEAFF. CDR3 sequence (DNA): TGTGCCAGCAGCTTCCGGGACACCCTGAACACTGAAGCTTTCTTT.

In DNA form, the CDR3 reads TGTGCCAGCAGCTCTACAGGAGGGCCACCCCGCGAGCAGTACTTC. It translates to CASSSTGGPPREQYF. The V and J genes are TRBV7-2 and TRBJ2-7; D is perhaps TRBD2 (6 bases). The V gene lost 4 bases and the J gene lost 6 bases, with 19 bases spanning the gap. Germline V gene lookup returns CDR1 SGHTA and CDR2 FQGNSA. CDR3 length: 15 residues.

The CDR3 region has the DNA TGTGCCAGCAGTGAAAGCTTGGGCTATAGCAATCAGCCCCAGCATTTT. Protein: CASSESLGYSNQPQHF. The V and J genes are TRBV2 and TRBJ1-5; D uncertain. Trimming pared 2 bases from V and 0 bases from J, leaving 11 bases between. The germline gives CDR1 SNHLY, CDR2 FYNNEI. There are 16 residues in the CDR3.

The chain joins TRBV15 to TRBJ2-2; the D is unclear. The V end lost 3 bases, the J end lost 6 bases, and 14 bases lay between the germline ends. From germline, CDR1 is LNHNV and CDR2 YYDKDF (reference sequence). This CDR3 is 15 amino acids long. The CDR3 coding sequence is TGTGCCACCAGCAGCCCCTTCCTGCGGTCCGGGGAGCTGTTTTTT. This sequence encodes CATSSPFLRSGELFF. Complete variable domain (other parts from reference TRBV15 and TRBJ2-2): DAMVIQNPRYQVTQFGKPVTLSCSQTLNHNVMYWYQQKSSQAPKLLFHYYDKDFNNEADTPDNFQSRRPNTSFCFLDIRSPGLGDTAMYLCATSSPFLRSGELFFGEGSRLTVL.

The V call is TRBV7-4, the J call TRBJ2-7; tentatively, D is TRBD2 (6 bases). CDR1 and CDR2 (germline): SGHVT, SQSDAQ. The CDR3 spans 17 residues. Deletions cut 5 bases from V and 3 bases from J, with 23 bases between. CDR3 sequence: CASSEASGTGLFYEQYF. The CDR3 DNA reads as TGTGCCAGCAGCGAAGCATCTGGGACGGGACTCTTCTACGAGCAGTACTTC.

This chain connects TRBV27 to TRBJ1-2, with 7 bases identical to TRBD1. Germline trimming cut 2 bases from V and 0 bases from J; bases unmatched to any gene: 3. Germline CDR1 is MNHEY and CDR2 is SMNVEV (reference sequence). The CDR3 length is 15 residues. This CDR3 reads CASSLRGTANYGYTF. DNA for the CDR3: TGTGCCAGCAGTTTAAGAGGGACAGCTAACTATGGCTACACCTTC.

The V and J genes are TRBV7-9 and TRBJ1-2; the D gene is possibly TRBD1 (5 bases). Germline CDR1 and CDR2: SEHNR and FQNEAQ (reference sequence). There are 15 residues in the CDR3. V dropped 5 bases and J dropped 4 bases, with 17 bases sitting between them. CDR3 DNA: TGTGCCAGCAGCCTAACGGGGACTGGAGGCTATGGCTACACCTTC. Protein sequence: CASSLTGTGGYGYTF.

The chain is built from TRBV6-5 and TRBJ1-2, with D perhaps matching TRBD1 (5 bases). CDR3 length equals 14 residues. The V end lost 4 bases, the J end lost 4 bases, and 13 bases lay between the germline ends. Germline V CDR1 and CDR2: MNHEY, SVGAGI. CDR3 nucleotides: TGTGCCAGCAGTTCCGCGACAGATCTCTATGGCTACACCTTC. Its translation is CASSSATDLYGYTF.

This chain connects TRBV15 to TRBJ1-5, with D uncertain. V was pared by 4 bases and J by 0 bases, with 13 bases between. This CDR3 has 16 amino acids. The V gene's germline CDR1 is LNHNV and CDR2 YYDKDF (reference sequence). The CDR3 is CATSNGGLYSNQPQHF. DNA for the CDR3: TGTGCCACCAGCAATGGCGGATTGTATAGCAATCAGCCCCAGCATTTT.

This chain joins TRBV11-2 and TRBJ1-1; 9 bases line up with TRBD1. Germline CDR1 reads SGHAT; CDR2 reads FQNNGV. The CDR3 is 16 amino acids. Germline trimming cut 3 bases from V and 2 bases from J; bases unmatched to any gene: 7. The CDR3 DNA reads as TGTGCCAGCAGCTTCGGGACAGGGACCGGAAACACTGAAGCTTTCTTT. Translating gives CASSFGTGTGNTEAFF.

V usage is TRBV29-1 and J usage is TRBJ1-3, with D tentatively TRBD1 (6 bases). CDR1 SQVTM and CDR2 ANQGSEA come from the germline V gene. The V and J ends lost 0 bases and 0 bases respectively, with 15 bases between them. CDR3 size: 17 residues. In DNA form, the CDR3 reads TGCAGCGTTGAAGATCGAGGAGACAGGAACTCTGGAAACACCATATATTTT. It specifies CSVEDRGDRNSGNTIYF.

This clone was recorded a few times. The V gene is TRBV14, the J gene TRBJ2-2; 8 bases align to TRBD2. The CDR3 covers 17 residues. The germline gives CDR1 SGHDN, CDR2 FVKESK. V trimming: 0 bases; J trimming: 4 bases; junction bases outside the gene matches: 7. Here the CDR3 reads CASSQDLKAGVTGELFF. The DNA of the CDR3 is TGTGCCAGCAGCCAAGACCTTAAAGCGGGAGTCACCGGGGAGCTGTTTTTT.

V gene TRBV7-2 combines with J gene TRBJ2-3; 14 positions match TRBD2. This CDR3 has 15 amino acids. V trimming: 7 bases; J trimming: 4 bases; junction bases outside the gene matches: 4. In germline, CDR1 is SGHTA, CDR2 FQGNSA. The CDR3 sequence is CASIRLAGGADTQYF. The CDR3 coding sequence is TGTGCCAGCATCCGACTAGCGGGAGGGGCAGATACGCAGTATTTT.

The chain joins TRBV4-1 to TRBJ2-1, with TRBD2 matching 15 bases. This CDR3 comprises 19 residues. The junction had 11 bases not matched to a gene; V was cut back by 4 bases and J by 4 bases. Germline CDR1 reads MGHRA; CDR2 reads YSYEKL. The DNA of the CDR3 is TGCGCCAGCAGCCCTAATCTCTTCGGACTAGCGGGAGGGTACAATGAGCAGTTCTTC. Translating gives CASSPNLFGLAGGYNEQFF.

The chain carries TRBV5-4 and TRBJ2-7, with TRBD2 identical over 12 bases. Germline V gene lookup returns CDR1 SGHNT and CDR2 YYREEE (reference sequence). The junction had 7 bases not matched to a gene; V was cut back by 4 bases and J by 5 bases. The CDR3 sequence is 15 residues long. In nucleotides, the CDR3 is TGTGCCAGCAGCCGCGGACTAGCGGGACCCAACGAGCAGTACTTC. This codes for CASSRGLAGPNEQYF.

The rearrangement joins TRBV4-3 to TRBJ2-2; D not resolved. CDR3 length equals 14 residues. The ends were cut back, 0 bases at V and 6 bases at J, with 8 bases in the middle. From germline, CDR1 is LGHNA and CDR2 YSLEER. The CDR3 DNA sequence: TGCGCCAGCAGCCAAGATGTAGTTGCCGGGGAGCTGTTTTTT. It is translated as CASSQDVVAGELFF.